This entry lists 30 T cell receptor beta chains sequenced from one sample in a study of blood T cell repertoires in COVID-19. Using immunoSEQ multiplex PCR, the repertoire was profiled, and TCRdb retains in-frame clones only, with some absent. Of roughly 100,000 clones in the sample, over 75% are singletons; the top ten hold 5% to 6%. The sequencing sample was made of peripheral blood. The receptors shown here come from a man aged 50-59 years with acute or convalescent COVID-19.

This chain uses TRBV10-3 with TRBJ2-7; 9 bases line up with TRBD1. The V and J ends lost 3 bases and 6 bases, in that order; junction bases with no gene match: 6. Per the germline V gene, CDR1 is ENHRY and CDR2 is SYGVKD. The CDR3 is 14 residues long. Here the CDR3 reads CAISDGTGRGEQYF. Here the CDR3 DNA reads TGTGCCATCAGTGACGGGACAGGGAGGGGCGAGCAGTACTTC.

The chain employs TRBV19 and TRBJ2-2; 7 nucleotides line up with TRBD1. The CDR3 consists of 17 residues. Germline V gene sequence: CDR1 LNHDA, CDR2 SQIVND (reference sequence). Trimming took 5 bases from V and 4 from J; bases not matched to a gene: 13. CDR3 residues: CASSSSLRGSVTGELFF. CDR3 DNA sequence: TGTGCCAGTAGTTCTAGCCTCAGGGGGTCCGTCACCGGGGAGCTGTTTTTT.

The rearrangement uses TRBV3-1 (or the pseudogene TRBV3-2) and TRBJ2-3, with a possible D match to TRBD2 (7 bases). The CDR3 length is 16 residues. The V gene lost 3 bases and the J gene lost 4 bases, with 17 bases spanning the gap. The V gene's germline CDR1 is LGHDT and CDR2 YNNKEL (reference sequence). CDR3 DNA: TGTGCCAGCAGCCATAAAAGGAGGGGGGGAGCAGATACGCAGTATTTT. Translating it yields CASSHKRRGGADTQYF.

The gene calls are TRBV5-4 and TRBJ1-2; D may be TRBD1 (5 bases). The CDR3 contains 14 residues. Trimming took 0 bases from V and 7 from J, leaving 13 bases between them. The germline V gene has CDR1 SGHNT and CDR2 YYREEE (reference sequence). The CDR3 sequence is CASSLDPGQGGYTF. The CDR3 nucleotides read TGTGCCAGCAGCTTGGATCCAGGGCAGGGTGGCTACACCTTC.

This chain uses TRBV30 with TRBJ2-3; 7 bases align to TRBD2. Germline values: CDR1 GTSNPN, CDR2 SVGIG (reference sequence). V was clipped by 3 bases and J by 0 bases; unmatched bases: 3. The CDR3 sequence is 14 residues long. CDR3 in DNA: TGTGCCTGGAGCAGCGGGACTAGCACAGATACGCAGTATTTT. Amino acid sequence: CAWSSGTSTDTQYF.

This chain uses TRBV12-3 or TRBV12-4 with TRBJ1-1, with TRBD1 identical over 7 bases. The CDR3 length is 11 residues. Trimming removed 5 bases from V and 7 bases from J; junction bases left unmatched: 1. CDR3 amino acids: CASSRQGEAFF. The CDR3 bases are TGTGCCAGCAGTCGACAGGGTGAAGCTTTCTTT.

The gene calls are TRBV4-1 and TRBJ2-2; TRBD1 agrees at 7 bases. Germline trimming cut 5 bases from V and 2 bases from J; bases unmatched to any gene: 5. The CDR3 consists of 15 residues. Germline CDR1 reads MGHRA; CDR2 reads YSYEKL. CDR3 loop: CASSADRDNTGELFF. CDR3 coding DNA: TGCGCCAGCAGCGCCGACAGGGATAACACCGGGGAGCTGTTTTTT.

This chain uses TRBV19 with TRBJ2-2, with D unclear. V lost 3 bases to trimming and J lost 3 bases, with 20 bases between them. Germline values: CDR1 LNHDA, CDR2 SQIVND (reference sequence). The CDR3 is made up of 18 amino acids. CDR3 nucleotides: TGTGCCAGTAGTATTCTTCGGCGGCCAGACGCCTACACCGGGGAGCTGTTTTTT. As protein: CASSILRRPDAYTGELFF. Full variable domain (outside the CDR3, taken from reference TRBV19 and TRBJ2-2): DGGITQSPKYLFRKEGQNVTLSCEQNLNHDAMYWYRQDPGQGLRLIYYSQIVNDFQKGDIAEGYSVSREKKESFPLTVTSAQKNPTAFYLCASSILRRPDAYTGELFFGEGSRLTVL.

The chain joins TRBV15 to TRBJ2-5, with 7 bases matching TRBD1. CDR1 and CDR2 (germline): LNHNV, YYDKDF (reference sequence). The CDR3 extends over 17 amino acids. V dropped 2 bases and J dropped 5; count of bases not matched to a gene: 14. In DNA, the CDR3 is TGTGCCACCAGCAGAATCGCGGCACAGGGGTGGAGCGAGACCCAGTACTTC. The encoded protein is CATSRIAAQGWSETQYF.

The chain couples TRBV6-2 or TRBV6-3 to TRBJ1-2, with 7 bases identical to TRBD1. CDR3 length equals 15 residues. Germline values: CDR1 MNHEY, CDR2 SVGEGT. V was clipped by 5 bases and J by 4 bases; unmatched bases: 10. CDR3 region: CASSTSTGLGYGYTF. DNA of the CDR3: TGTGCCAGCAGTACCTCGACAGGGCTCGGCTATGGCTACACCTTC.

The chain joins TRBV6-5 to TRBJ1-5; weak D call: TRBD1 (5 bases). Germline CDR1 reads MNHEY; CDR2 reads SVGAGI. CDR3 length: 12 amino acids. The V end lost 7 bases, the J end lost 4 bases, and 8 bases lay between the germline ends. The CDR3 DNA reads as TGTGCCAGCAACCAGGGAAATCAGCCCCAGCATTTT. Its translation is CASNQGNQPQHF.

V and J are TRBV28 and TRBJ2-7, with D possibly being TRBD2 (6 bases). V lost 9 bases to trimming and J lost 0 bases, with 18 bases between them. Germline V gene lookup returns CDR1 MDHEN and CDR2 SYDVKM. The CDR3 extends over 15 amino acids. CDR3 sequence reads: CASTPGGSSSYEQYF. CDR3 nucleotide sequence: TGTGCCAGTACCCCTGGGGGGTCGAGCTCCTACGAGCAGTACTTC.

This clone was detected only once. The chain combines TRBV30 with TRBJ2-5; TRBD1 matches 7 bases. The germline V gene has CDR1 GTSNPN and CDR2 SVGIG (reference sequence). J lost 2 bases, V lost 5 bases, and 8 bases had no gene match. The CDR3 is 14 residues long. The CDR3 DNA follows: TGTGCCTGGGGACAGGAGATTAAACAAGAGACCCAGTACTTC. As protein: CAWGQEIKQETQYF.

This chain joins TRBV19 and TRBJ2-7; the match to TRBD1 covers 9 bases. The CDR3 contains 15 residues. Germline CDR1 is LNHDA and CDR2 is SQIVND (reference sequence). V was pared by 4 bases and J by 1 base, with 5 bases of the junction left unmatched. The CDR3 DNA reads as TGTGCCAGTAGTACCCTGACAGGGGGGTCCTACGAGCAGTACTTC. Protein: CASSTLTGGSYEQYF.

The chain joins TRBV19 to TRBJ1-5; the match to TRBD1 covers 8 bases. This CDR3 comprises 15 residues. CDR1 is LNHDA and CDR2 is SQIVND in the germline V gene (reference sequence). V lost 5 bases and J lost 1; bases outside the gene matches: 4. The CDR3 reads CASSYGQGSNQPQHF. Written as DNA, the CDR3 is TGTGCCAGTAGTTACGGACAGGGAAGCAATCAGCCCCAGCATTTT.

V and J are TRBV27 and TRBJ2-1; TRBD2 agrees at 11 bases. V dropped 5 bases and J dropped 2; count of bases not matched to a gene: 2. This CDR3 has 15 residues. Germline CDR1 is MNHEY and CDR2 is SMNVEV (reference sequence). The CDR3 DNA reads TGTGCCAGCAGTGTAGCGGGAGGGACCTACAATGAGCAGTTCTTC. Protein product: CASSVAGGTYNEQFF.

The V and J genes are TRBV5-6 and TRBJ2-7; TRBD2 aligns across 11 bases. Unmatched junction bases numbered 9, after V lost 2 bases and J lost 5 bases. This CDR3 has 16 residues. Germline V gene sequence: CDR1 SGHDT, CDR2 YYEEEE. CDR3 nucleotides: TGTGCCAGCAGCTTCTACCTAGCGGGAGGTAGCGACGAGCAGTACTTC. It encodes CASSFYLAGGSDEQYF. The full variable domain, rest sourced from reference TRBV5-6 and TRBJ2-7, is DAGVTQSPTHLIKTRGQQVTLRCSPKSGHDTVSWYQQALGQGPQFIFQYYEEEERQRGNFPDRFSGHQFPNYSSELNVNALLLGDSALYLCASSFYLAGGSDEQYFGPGTRLTVT.

This rearrangement joins TRBV5-1 to TRBJ1-1; TRBD1 aligns across 7 bases. Trimming at V came to 1 base and at J to 4 bases, leaving 7 bases not matched to a gene. Germline V gene data show CDR1 as SGHRS and CDR2 as YFSETQ. The CDR3 covers 15 residues. CDR3 DNA: TGCGCCAGCAGCTTGCCCACAGGGGTTCCCACTGAAGCTTTCTTT. Protein: CASSLPTGVPTEAFF. Supplemented by reference TRBV5-1 and TRBJ1-1, the full variable domain reads KAGVTQTPRYLIKTRGQQVTLSCSPISGHRSVSWYQQTPGQGLQFLFEYFSETQRNKGNFPGRFSGRQFSNSRSEMNVSTLELGDSALYLCASSLPTGVPTEAFFGQGTRLTVV.

This chain uses TRBV11-3 with TRBJ2-7; D perhaps matches TRBD2 (5 bases). This CDR3 comprises 13 residues. Germline CDR1 and CDR2: SGHNT and YENEEA. Trimming pared 2 bases from V and 2 bases from J, leaving 7 bases between. CDR3 DNA sequence: TGTGCCAGCAGCTTACTCGGGGCCTACGAGCAGTACTTC. It translates to CASSLLGAYEQYF.

The genes are TRBV5-6 and TRBJ2-3, with 10 positions matching TRBD2. The CDR3 has 14 residues. With 7 bases clipped from V and 10 bases from J, the junction kept 12 bases outside the gene matches. The germline V gene has CDR1 SGHDT and CDR2 YYEEEE. CDR3 protein: CASGGSGRATAQYF. The CDR3 DNA sequence: TGTGCCAGCGGTGGGAGCGGGAGGGCCACGGCGCAGTATTTT.

The chain employs TRBV5-6 and TRBJ2-2, with 10 bases that match TRBD1. The length of the CDR3 is 16 residues. With V trimmed by 0 bases and J by 8 bases, 7 bases remained unmatched. CDR1 and CDR2 (germline): SGHDT, YYEEEE. The CDR3 reads CASSLALTGGWGELFF. CDR3 sequence (DNA): TGTGCCAGCAGCTTGGCCTTGACAGGGGGCTGGGGGGAGCTGTTTTTT.

This chain uses TRBV20-1 with TRBJ2-7; no clear D gene. V was trimmed by 1 base and J by 3 bases, leaving 4 bases between them. Germline-derived CDR1 and CDR2 are DFQATT and SNEGSKA (reference sequence). There are 11 residues in the CDR3. The CDR3 loop is CSARVSYEQYF. The CDR3 DNA reads as TGCAGTGCTAGAGTCAGCTACGAGCAGTACTTC.

The CDR3 DNA follows: TGTGCCAGCAGTTCCCCGGGACAGTTCTACGAGCAGTACTTC. It codes for CASSSPGQFYEQYF. The chain has TRBV6-5 and TRBJ2-7, with 7 bases fitting TRBD1. The V segment lost 4 bases and the J segment 3 bases; nucleotides outside the gene matches: 6. CDR3 size: 14 residues. From germline, CDR1 is MNHEY and CDR2 SVGAGI.

This clone was counted only a few times. The V gene is TRBV5-6, the J gene TRBJ2-2; D call uncertain. Germline loops: CDR1 SGHDT, CDR2 YYEEEE. The CDR3 consists of 13 residues. Trimming left V 4 bases short and J 1 base short, with 5 bases between. CDR3 in DNA: TGTGCCAGCAGCCCAGAGAACACCGGGGAGCTGTTTTTT. This gives the protein CASSPENTGELFF.

This clone was seen only once. The V gene is TRBV7-2, the J gene TRBJ1-6; TRBD1 matches at 8 bases. The CDR3 has 14 amino acids. The germline CDR1 and CDR2 sequences are SGHTA and FQGNSA. V dropped 6 bases and J dropped 5; count of bases not matched to a gene: 3. CDR3 sequence: CASSTGGHNSPLHF. The CDR3 nucleotides read TGTGCCAGCAGTACAGGGGGACATAATTCACCCCTCCACTTT.

This rearrangement joins TRBV10-2 to TRBJ2-3; 8 bases are shared with TRBD2. Trimming at V came to 3 bases and at J to 2 bases, leaving 1 base not matched to a gene. The CDR3 length is 14 residues. Germline V gene lookup returns CDR1 WSHSY and CDR2 SAAADI. Here the CDR3 reads CASSDSGTTDTQYF. The CDR3, as DNA: TGCGCCAGCAGTGATAGCGGGACCACAGATACGCAGTATTTT.

The chain employs TRBV4-2 and TRBJ2-2, with TRBD2 matching 11 bases. The germline gives CDR1 LGHNA, CDR2 YNFKEQ. The CDR3 runs to 18 residues. Germline trimming cut 4 bases from V and 2 bases from J; bases unmatched to any gene: 9. CDR3 protein: CASSRPLAGGPNTGELFF. CDR3 nucleotide sequence: TGTGCCAGCAGCCGACCCTTAGCGGGAGGGCCTAACACCGGGGAGCTGTTTTTT.

The chain has TRBV6-5 and TRBJ2-7; 12 nucleotides agree with TRBD1. Trimming at V came to 5 bases and at J to 6 bases, leaving 8 bases not matched to a gene. The CDR3 sequence is 15 residues long. Germline V gene data show CDR1 as MNHEY and CDR2 as SVGAGI. CDR3 protein: CASSQPGQGAVEQYF. CDR3 DNA: TGTGCCAGCAGTCAACCGGGACAGGGGGCGGTCGAGCAGTACTTC.

The V call is TRBV6-5, the J call TRBJ1-6, with TRBD1 as a possible D gene (5 bases). This CDR3 comprises 13 residues. Trimming took 7 bases from V and 7 from J, leaving 11 bases between them. The germline V gene has CDR1 MNHEY and CDR2 SVGAGI. In DNA form, the CDR3 reads TGTGCCAGCATAACTCCAGGGAATTCACCCCTCCACTTT. Its protein is CASITPGNSPLHF.

V and J are TRBV2 and TRBJ2-3; no firm D call. This CDR3 region has 11 residues. V lost 9 bases, J lost 1 base, and 5 bases lay in between. Germline CDR1 and CDR2: SNHLY and FYNNEI. CDR3 residues: CARARTDTQYF. CDR3 sequence (DNA): TGTGCCAGAGCTCGCACAGATACGCAGTATTTT. Based on the CDR3 plus reference TRBV2 and TRBJ2-3, the full variable domain is EPEVTQTPSHQVTQMGQEVILRCVPISNHLYFYWYRQILGQKVEFLVSFYNNEISEKSEIFDDQFSVERPDGSNFTLKIRSTKLEDSAMYFCARARTDTQYFGPGTRLTVL.